These 3 T cell receptor beta chains share one sample of origin, sequenced in a study of blood T cell repertoires in COVID-19. Method: immunoSEQ multiplex PCR; TCRdb's copy keeps in-frame clones and lacks some. The sample has nearly 60,000 clones, around 90% seen once. Sequencing was done on a sample of peripheral blood. These TCRs come from a man aged 55 to 69 with active COVID-19.

This chain links TRBV18 with TRBJ2-3; a possible D gene is TRBD2 (6 bases). The germline gives CDR1 KGHSH, CDR2 LQKENI. Trimming removed 2 bases from V and 6 bases from J, with 21 bases in between. The CDR3 runs 17 residues. CDR3: CASSPGLPLANRDTQYF. DNA of the CDR3: TGTGCCAGCTCACCAGGCCTTCCCCTAGCGAATAGGGATACGCAGTATTTT.

This clone was observed a few times. This chain uses TRBV3-1 (or the pseudogene TRBV3-2) with TRBJ2-7; D gene ambiguous. The germline V gene has CDR1 LGHDT and CDR2 YNNKEL (reference sequence). The CDR3 contains 13 residues. Trimming removed 1 base at V and 6 bases at J, with 10 bases between. The DNA of the CDR3 is TGTGCCAGCAGCCAAGTATTGCGAAGCGAGCAGTACTTC. Protein sequence: CASSQVLRSEQYF.

The rearrangement links TRBV30 to TRBJ2-1; 7 bases map to TRBD1. CDR3 length: 12 residues. Germline-derived CDR1 and CDR2 are GTSNPN and SVGIG (reference sequence). J gave up 4 bases and V 8 bases, and 5 bases lay outside the gene matches. The CDR3 DNA is TGTGCCCAGGCAGGGGGATACAATGAGCAGTTCTTC. It specifies CAQAGGYNEQFF.